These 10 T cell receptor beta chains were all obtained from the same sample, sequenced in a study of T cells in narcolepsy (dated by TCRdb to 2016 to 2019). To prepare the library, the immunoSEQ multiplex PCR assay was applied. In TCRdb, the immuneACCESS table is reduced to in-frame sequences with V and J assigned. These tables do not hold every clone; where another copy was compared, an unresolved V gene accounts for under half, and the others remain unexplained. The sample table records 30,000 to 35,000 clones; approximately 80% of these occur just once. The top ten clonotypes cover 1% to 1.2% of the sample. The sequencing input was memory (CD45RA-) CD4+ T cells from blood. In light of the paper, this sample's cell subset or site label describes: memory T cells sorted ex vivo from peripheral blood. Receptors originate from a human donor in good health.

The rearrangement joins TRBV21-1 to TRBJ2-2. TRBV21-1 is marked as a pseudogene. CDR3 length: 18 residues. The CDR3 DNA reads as TGTGCCAGCAGCCCAGCCTCTTTCGACAGGGAGGGGACCGGGGAGCTGTTTTTT. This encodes CASSPASFDREGTGELFF.

CDR3 residues: CASSIFGARDEQFF. The CDR3 DNA reads as TGTGCCAGTAGTATATTTGGGGCCAGGGATGAGCAGTTCTTC. This chain links TRBV19 with TRBJ2-1, with D possibly TRBD1 on 5 matching bases. This CDR3 has 14 amino acids. V dropped 2 bases and J dropped 8 bases, with 13 bases sitting between them. Germline V gene data show CDR1 as LNHDA and CDR2 as SQIVND (reference sequence).

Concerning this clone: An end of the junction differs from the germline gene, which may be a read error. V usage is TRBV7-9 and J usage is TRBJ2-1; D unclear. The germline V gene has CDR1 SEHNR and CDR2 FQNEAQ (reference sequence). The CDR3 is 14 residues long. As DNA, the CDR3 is TGTGCCTGCAGCTTAGTTGGCAGGAACAATGAGCAGTTCTTC. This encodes CACSLVGRNNEQFF. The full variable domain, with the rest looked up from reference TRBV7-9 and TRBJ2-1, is DTGVSQNPRHKITKRGQNVTFRCDPISEHNRLYWYRQTLGQGPEFLTYFQNEAQLEKSRLLSDRFSAERPKGSFSTLEIQRTEQGDSAMYLCACSLVGRNNEQFFGPGTRLTVL.

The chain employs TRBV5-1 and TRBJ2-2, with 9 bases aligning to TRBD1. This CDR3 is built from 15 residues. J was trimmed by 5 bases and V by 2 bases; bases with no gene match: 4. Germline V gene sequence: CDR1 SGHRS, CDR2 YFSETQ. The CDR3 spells CASSLGTGPTGELFF. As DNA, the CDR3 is TGCGCCAGCAGCTTAGGGACAGGGCCTACCGGGGAGCTGTTTTTT. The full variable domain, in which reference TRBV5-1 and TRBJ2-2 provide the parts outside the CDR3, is KAGVTQTPRYLIKTRGQQVTLSCSPISGHRSVSWYQQTPGQGLQFLFEYFSETQRNKGNFPGRFSGRQFSNSRSEMNVSTLELGDSALYLCASSLGTGPTGELFFGEGSRLTVL.

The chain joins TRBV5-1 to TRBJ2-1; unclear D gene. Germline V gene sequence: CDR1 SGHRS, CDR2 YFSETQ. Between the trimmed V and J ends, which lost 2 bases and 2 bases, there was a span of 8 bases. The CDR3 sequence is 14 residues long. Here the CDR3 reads CASSFLATYNEQFF. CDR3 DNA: TGCGCCAGCAGCTTCCTTGCAACCTACAATGAGCAGTTCTTC.

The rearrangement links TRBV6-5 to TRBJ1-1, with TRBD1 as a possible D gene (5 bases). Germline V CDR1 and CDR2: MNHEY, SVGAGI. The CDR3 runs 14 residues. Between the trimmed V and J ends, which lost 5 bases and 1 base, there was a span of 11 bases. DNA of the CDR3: TGTGCCAGCAGTGCGGGACGGACGAACACTGAAGCTTTCTTT. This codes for CASSAGRTNTEAFF.

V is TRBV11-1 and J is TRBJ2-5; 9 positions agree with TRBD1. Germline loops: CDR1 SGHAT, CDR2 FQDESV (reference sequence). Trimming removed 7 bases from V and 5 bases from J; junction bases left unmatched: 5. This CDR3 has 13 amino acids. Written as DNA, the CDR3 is TGTGCCAGCACTACAGGGGGCTATGAGACCCAGTACTTC. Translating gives CASTTGGYETQYF.

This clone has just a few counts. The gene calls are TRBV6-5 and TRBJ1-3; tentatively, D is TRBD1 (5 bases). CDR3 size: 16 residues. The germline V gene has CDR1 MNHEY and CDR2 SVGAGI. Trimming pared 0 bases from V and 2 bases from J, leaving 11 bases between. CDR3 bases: TGTGCCAGCAGTTACTCGGTCCCAGGGACTGGAAACACCATATATTTT. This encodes CASSYSVPGTGNTIYF.

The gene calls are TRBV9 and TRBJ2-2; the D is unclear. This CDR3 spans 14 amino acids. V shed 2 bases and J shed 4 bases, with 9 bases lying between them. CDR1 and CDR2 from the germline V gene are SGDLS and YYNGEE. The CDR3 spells CASSVGRITGELFF. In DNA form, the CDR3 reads TGTGCCAGCAGCGTTGGGCGGATCACCGGGGAGCTGTTTTTT.

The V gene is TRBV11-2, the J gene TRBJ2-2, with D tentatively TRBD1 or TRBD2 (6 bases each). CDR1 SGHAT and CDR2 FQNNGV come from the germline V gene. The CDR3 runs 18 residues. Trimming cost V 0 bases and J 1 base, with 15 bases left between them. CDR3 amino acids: CASSLDFGGGRNTGELFF. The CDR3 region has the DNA TGTGCCAGCAGCTTAGATTTTGGAGGGGGGCGGAACACCGGGGAGCTGTTTTTT.